This TCR beta chain is drawn from a study of CD4 T cells in relation to SARS-CoV-2 and coronaviruses. The wider study: After 10 days of antigen culture, PBMC TCR beta CDR3s were sequenced. Crossreactive spike epitopes shared across donors were mapped to their HLA restriction. Notes on the study in general: This crossreactivity analysis covered spike protein alone, no other viral proteins.

Here immunoSEQ multiplex PCR was the method, and the copy in TCRdb shows in-frame clones only, minus some. The data show roughly 20,000 clones, around three quarters seen once. Before the COVID-19 pandemic, during about 2011-2019, CD4+ T cells were taken from unexposed donors. Isolation of CD4+ T cells took place after about eleven days in culture. On this clone: Its antigen is still unknown.

CDR3 length equals 15 residues. Germline CDR1 is WNHNN and CDR2 is SYGVQD (reference sequence). J gave up 1 base and V 5 bases, and 4 bases lay outside the gene matches. The chain employs TRBV10-1 and TRBJ2-7; 11 nucleotides agree with TRBD2. The sample comprised CD4+ T cells from PBMCs, cultured in vitro. The TCR sequence derives from a human donor in good health. In DNA form, the CDR3 reads TGCGCCAGCAGTAAACTAGCGGGAGAGTCCTACGAGCAGTACTTC. It specifies CASSKLAGESYEQYF.